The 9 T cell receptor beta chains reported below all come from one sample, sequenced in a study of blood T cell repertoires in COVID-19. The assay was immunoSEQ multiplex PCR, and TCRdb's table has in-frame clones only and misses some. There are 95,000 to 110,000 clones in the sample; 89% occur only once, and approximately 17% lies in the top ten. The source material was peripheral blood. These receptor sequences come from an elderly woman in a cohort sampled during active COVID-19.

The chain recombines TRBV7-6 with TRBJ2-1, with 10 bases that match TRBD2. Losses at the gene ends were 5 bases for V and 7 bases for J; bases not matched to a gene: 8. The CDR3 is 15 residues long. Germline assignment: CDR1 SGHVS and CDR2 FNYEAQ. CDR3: CASSQAGGLYNEQFF. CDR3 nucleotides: TGTGCCAGCAGCCAAGCGGGGGGGCTATATAATGAGCAGTTCTTC.

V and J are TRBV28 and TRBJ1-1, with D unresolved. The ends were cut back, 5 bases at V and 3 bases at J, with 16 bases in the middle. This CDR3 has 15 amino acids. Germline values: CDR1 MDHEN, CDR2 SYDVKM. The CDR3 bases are TGTGCCAGCAGTCCTTTTCTGAGTGGGCACACTGAAGCTTTCTTT. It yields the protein CASSPFLSGHTEAFF.

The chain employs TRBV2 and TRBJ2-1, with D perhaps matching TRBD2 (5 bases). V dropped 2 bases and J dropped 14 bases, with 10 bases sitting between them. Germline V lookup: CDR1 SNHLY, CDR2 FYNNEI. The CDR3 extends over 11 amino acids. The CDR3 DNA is TGTGCCAGCAGTGAACTAGACTACAAGTTCTTC. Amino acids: CASSELDYKFF.

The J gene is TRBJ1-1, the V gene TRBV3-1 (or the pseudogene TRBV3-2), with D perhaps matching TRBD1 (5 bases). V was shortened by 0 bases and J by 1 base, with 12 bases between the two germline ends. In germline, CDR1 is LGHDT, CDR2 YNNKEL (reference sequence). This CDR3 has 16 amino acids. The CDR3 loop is CASSQERTKPNTEAFF. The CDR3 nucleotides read TGTGCCAGCAGCCAAGAGCGGACAAAACCGAACACTGAAGCTTTCTTT.

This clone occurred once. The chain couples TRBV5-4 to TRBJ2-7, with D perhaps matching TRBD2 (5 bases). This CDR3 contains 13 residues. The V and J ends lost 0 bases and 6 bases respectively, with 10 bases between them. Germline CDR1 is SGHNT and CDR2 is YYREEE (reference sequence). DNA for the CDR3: TGTGCCAGCAGCTTGGGCCTAGCCGGCGAGCAGTACTTC. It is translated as CASSLGLAGEQYF.

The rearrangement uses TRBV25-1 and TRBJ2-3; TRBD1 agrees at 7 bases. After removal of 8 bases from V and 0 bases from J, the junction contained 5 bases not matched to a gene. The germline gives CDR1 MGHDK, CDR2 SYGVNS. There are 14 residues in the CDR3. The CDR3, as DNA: TGTGCCAGCGGCTCAGGGGGAAGCACAGATACGCAGTATTTT. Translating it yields CASGSGGSTDTQYF.

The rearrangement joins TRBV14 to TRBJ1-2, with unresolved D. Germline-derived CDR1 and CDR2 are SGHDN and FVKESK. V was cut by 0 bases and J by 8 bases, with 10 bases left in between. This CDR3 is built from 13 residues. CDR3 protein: CASSQDLSLGYTF. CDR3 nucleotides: TGTGCCAGCAGCCAAGATCTTAGTCTGGGCTACACCTTC.

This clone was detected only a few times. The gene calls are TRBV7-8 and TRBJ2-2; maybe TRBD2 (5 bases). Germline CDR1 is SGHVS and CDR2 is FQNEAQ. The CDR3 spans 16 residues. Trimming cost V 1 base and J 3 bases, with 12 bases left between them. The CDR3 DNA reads TGTGCCAGCAGCTTAGAGGCCCCGAGGGACACCGGGGAGCTGTTTTTT. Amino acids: CASSLEAPRDTGELFF.

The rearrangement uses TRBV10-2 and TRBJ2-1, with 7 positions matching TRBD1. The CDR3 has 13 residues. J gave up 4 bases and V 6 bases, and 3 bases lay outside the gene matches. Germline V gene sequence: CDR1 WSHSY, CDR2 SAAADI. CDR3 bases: TGCGCCAGCAGGGGGGACAGTTACAATGAGCAGTTCTTC. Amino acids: CASRGDSYNEQFF.